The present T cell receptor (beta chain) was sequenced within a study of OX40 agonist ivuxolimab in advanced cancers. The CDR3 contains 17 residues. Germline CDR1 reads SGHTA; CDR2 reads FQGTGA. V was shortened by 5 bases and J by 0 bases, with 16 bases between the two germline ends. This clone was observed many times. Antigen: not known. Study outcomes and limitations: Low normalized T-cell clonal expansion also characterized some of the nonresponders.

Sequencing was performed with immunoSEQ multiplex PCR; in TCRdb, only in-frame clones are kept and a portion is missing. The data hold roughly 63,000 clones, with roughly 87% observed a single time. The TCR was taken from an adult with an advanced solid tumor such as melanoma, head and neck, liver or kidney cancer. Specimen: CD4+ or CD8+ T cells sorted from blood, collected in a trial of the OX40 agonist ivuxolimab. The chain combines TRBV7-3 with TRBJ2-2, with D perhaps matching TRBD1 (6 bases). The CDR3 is CASSNNPDSSNTGELFF. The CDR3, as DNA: TGTGCCAGCAGCAACAACCCGGACAGCTCGAACACCGGGGAGCTGTTTTTT.